This T cell receptor (beta chain) was identified during a study of T cells after yellow fever vaccination (dated by TCRdb to the late 2010s). As for the study more broadly: The SMART-Seq v4 Ultra Low Input RNA kit was used to prepare libraries from fractions with low cell numbers. To follow T-cell clones before and after both primary and booster YFV17D yellow fever vaccination, bulk TCR alpha and beta repertoires underwent longitudinal sequencing. Two healthy male donors made up the cohort, one aged 18 to 29 years and the other aged 30 to 40 years. Blood was drawn at multiple timepoints before and after primary and secondary immunization, with bulk PBMC replicates and cell subsets isolated. The paper as a whole reports these results and caveats: The secondary T-cell response was weaker than the primary response but faster, peaking on day 5 instead of day 15. Because abundant contaminating clonotypes from the bulk population could be contained in FACS-sorted repertoires, computational filtering was required. After the booster, most of the clones that had expanded following primary vaccination were detected again (almost 98% of CD4 and 80% to 90% of CD8), which suggests that memory was broadly maintained. A small fraction of clonotypes appeared in both the CD4 and CD8 compartments, likely as a result of convergent recombination. The study included only a couple of donors, which limits how far the findings can be generalized.

The treatment or condition label here, explained by the study, means: live attenuated yellow fever vaccine strain. A standard Ficoll-Paque protocol was used to isolate PBMCs from peripheral blood. Dynabeads CD4 and CD8 positive selection kits were used to isolate CD4 and CD8 T-cell fractions. TriZol was used to extract RNA from bulk PBMCs, CD4 and CD8 fractions, and dextramer-positive and dextramer-negative fractions. V loses 1 base at its end and J loses 1 base; junction bases beyond the gene matches: 5. Measured from the cysteine to the phenylalanine, the CDR3 is 16 residues long. Of all the DNA, just the CDR3 is kept, 48 bases in frame from base 1. For sequencing, an Illumina NovaSeq 6000 was employed. Synthesis of TCR cDNA relied on 5'RACE template switching, a step that introduced a universal primer site along with unique molecular identifiers. cDNA synthesis was primed from both the TCR alpha and TCR beta constant segments. Library amplification involved two PCR steps, and the second step added sample barcodes and sequencing adapters. Sequencing of the libraries was done on either Illumina HiSeq 2500 (2x100 bp) or NovaSeq (2x150 bp). The study's own analysis went as follows. MIGEC was used to demultiplex reads and collapse the reads into UMI consensus sequences, and MiXCR was used for V(D)J alignment. Vaccine-responding clonotypes were defined with edgeR using replicate PBMC samples, requiring FDR below 0.01 and a log2 fold change above 5 up to day 15. CD4 or CD8 identity was assigned to each bulk clonotype according to whether the clonotype was present at higher abundance in the sequenced CD4 repertoire or the sequenced CD8 repertoire. The public reads were quality trimmed at Q25 with fastp and then assembled into clones with MiXCR by TCRdb, keeping productive beta chains. Identical CDR3 protein sequences are pooled into one entry, listed with their most common genes and DNA. TCRdb's processing, not the authors' own work, is the source of the V and J calls. This sample lists 100,000 to 150,000 distinct CDR3 sequences; about 8.8% were detected once. Of the sample, about two fifths falls within the top ten clones.

This clonotype occurred a few times. There is no known antigen for this receptor. Within one base of it there is no much larger clone, and no base qualities were kept. The TCR was taken from a man in his late teens or twenties who received the YFV17D yellow fever vaccine. The material was CD8+ T cells sorted from PBMCs, obtained on the day of the yellow fever booster vaccination. This receptor chain uses TRBV12-3 or TRBV12-4 and TRBJ2-7, with 9 bases matching TRBD1. The CDR3 corresponds to CASSLGAGTGSYEQYF. The DNA is TGTGCCAGCAGTTTAGGGGCCGGGACAGGGTCCTACGAGCAGTACTTC.